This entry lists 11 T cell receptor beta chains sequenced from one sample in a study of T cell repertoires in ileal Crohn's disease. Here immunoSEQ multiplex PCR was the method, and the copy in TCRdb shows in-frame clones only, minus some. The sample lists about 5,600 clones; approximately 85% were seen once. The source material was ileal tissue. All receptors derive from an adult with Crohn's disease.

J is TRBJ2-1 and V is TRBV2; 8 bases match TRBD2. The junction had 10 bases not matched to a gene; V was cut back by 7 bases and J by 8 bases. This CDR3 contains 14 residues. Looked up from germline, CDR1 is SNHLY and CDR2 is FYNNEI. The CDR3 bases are TGTGCCAGCAATTCGGGGGGGGGCCGAGATGAGCAGTTCTTC. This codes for CASNSGGGRDEQFF.

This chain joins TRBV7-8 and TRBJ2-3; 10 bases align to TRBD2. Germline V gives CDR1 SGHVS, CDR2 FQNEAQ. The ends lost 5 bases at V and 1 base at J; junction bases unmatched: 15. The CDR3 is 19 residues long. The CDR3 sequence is CASSPQMVAGGRGTDTQYF. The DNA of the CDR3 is TGTGCCAGCAGCCCCCAGATGGTAGCGGGGGGACGGGGCACAGATACGCAGTATTTT.

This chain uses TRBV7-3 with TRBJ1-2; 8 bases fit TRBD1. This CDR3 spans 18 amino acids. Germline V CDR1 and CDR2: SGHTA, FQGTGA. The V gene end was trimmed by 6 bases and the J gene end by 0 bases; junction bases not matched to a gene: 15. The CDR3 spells CASSSLGDRGWANYGYTF. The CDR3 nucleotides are TGTGCCAGCAGTAGCTTGGGAGACAGGGGCTGGGCTAACTATGGCTACACCTTC.

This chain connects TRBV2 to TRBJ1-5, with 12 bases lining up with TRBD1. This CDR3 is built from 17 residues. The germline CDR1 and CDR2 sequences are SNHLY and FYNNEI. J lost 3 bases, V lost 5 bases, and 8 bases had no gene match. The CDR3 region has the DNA TGTGCCAGCAGTACTCCACCGGGACAGGGGGCCAATCAGCCCCAGCATTTT. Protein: CASSTPPGQGANQPQHF.

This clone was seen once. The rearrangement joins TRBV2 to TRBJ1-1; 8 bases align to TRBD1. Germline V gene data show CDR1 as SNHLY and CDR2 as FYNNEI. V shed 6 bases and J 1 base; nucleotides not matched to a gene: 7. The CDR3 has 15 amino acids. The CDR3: CASRNFGQGNTEAFF. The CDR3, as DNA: TGTGCCAGCAGGAATTTCGGACAGGGGAACACTGAAGCTTTCTTT.

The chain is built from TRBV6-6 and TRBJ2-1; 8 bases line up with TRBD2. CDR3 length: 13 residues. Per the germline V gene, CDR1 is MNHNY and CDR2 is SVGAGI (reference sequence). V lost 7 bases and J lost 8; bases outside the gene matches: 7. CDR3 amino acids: CASTRGGPYEQFF. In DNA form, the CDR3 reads TGTGCCAGCACCCGGGGGGGGCCGTATGAGCAGTTCTTC.

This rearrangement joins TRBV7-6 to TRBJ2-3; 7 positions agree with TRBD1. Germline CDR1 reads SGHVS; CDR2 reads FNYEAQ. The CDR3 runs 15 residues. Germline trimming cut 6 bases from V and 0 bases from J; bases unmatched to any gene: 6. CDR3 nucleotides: TGTGCCAGCAGTTTGACAGGGATGAGCACAGATACGCAGTATTTT. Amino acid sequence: CASSLTGMSTDTQYF.

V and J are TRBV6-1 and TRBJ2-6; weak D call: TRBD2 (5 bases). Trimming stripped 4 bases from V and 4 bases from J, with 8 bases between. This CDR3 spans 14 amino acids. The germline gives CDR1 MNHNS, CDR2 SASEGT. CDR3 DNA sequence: TGTGCCAGCAGTGGCGGGTTAGGGGCCAACGTCCTGACTTTC. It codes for CASSGGLGANVLTF.

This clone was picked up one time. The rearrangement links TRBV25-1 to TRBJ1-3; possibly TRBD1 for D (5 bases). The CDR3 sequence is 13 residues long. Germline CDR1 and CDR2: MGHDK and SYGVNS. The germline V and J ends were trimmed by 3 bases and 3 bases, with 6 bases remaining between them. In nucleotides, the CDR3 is TGTGCCAGCAGTGACAGGGTTGGAAACACCATATATTTT. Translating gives CASSDRVGNTIYF.

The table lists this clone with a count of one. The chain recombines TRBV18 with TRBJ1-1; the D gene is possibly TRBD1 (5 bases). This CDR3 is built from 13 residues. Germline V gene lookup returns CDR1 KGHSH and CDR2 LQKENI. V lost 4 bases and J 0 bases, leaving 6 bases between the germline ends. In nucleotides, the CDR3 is TGTGCCAGCTCACAAGGGGTGAACACTGAAGCTTTCTTT. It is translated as CASSQGVNTEAFF.

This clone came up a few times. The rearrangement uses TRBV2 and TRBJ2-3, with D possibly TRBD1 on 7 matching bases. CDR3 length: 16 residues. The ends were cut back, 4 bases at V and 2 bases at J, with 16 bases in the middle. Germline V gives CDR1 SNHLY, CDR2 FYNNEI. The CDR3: CASSGQGGRVTDTQYF. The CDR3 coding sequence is TGTGCCAGCAGTGGTCAGGGGGGCCGGGTCACAGATACGCAGTATTTT.